These 17 T cell receptor beta chains originate from one sample sequenced in a study of blood T cells in healthy people across ages. A sample-barcoded 5' primer and a J-beta primer mix were used in a second PCR of about 6 to 11 cycles. One entry per CDR3 protein results from TCRdb running MiXCR on the 5' RACE reads. Found here are 1.5 million to 2 million distinct CDR3 sequences, roughly 50% of them singletons; the top ten hold roughly 2.1%. Specimen: blood. These TCRs come from a woman aged 40 to 49 in good health.

DNA of the CDR3: TGCGCCAGCAGCCAAGGATGGGCGACAGGGTATGAAGCTTTCTTT. As protein: CASSQGWATGYEAFF. V and J are TRBV4-3 and TRBJ1-1; 7 bases agree with TRBD1. Germline V gene data show CDR1 as LGHNA and CDR2 as YSLEER. Trimming removed 1 base from V and 7 bases from J; junction bases left unmatched: 9. The CDR3 is made up of 15 amino acids.

The chain has TRBV12-3 or TRBV12-4 and TRBJ1-1, with 10 positions matching TRBD1. V trimming: 4 bases; J trimming: 10 bases; junction bases outside the gene matches: 12. The CDR3 covers 15 residues. The CDR3, as DNA: TGTGCCAGCAGTTCCTGGAGGGACAGGGGCCAGGGAGCTTTCTTT. Amino acid sequence: CASSSWRDRGQGAFF.

V is TRBV6-2 or TRBV6-3 and J is TRBJ2-5; the D gene is possibly TRBD1 (5 bases). Trimming removed 8 bases at V and 1 base at J, with 11 bases between. CDR3 length: 13 residues. The germline V gene has CDR1 MNHEY and CDR2 SVGEGT. The CDR3 spells CASGATLQETQYF. For the CDR3, the DNA is TGTGCCAGCGGGGCCACCCTCCAAGAGACCCAGTACTTC.

This clonotype was seen more than once but under ten times. The chain has TRBV27 and TRBJ2-1; D is ambiguous. Trimming cost V 2 bases and J 8 bases, with 10 bases left between them. Germline CDR1 is MNHEY and CDR2 is SMNVEV (reference sequence). There are 13 residues in the CDR3. CDR3 in amino acids: CASSLKSNDEQFF. The CDR3 DNA is TGTGCCAGCAGTTTAAAATCTAACGATGAGCAGTTCTTC.

The chain links TRBV7-9 to TRBJ2-1, with 15 bases fitting TRBD2. This CDR3 is 13 amino acids long. The ends lost 8 bases at V and 9 bases at J; junction bases unmatched: 2. Germline lookup yields CDR1 SEHNR and CDR2 FQNEAQ (reference sequence). The CDR3 sequence is CASGLAGGIEQFF. The CDR3 DNA follows: TGTGCCAGCGGACTAGCGGGGGGGATTGAGCAGTTCTTC. Supplemented by reference TRBV7-9 and TRBJ2-1, the full variable domain reads DTGVSQNPRHKITKRGQNVTFRCDPISEHNRLYWYRQTLGQGPEFLTYFQNEAQLEKSRLLSDRFSAERPKGSFSTLEIQRTEQGDSAMYLCASGLAGGIEQFFGPGTRLTVL.

The chain combines TRBV2 with TRBJ2-7; D is ambiguous. Trimming pared 3 bases from V and 2 bases from J, leaving 8 bases between. This CDR3 spans 13 amino acids. Germline CDR1 SNHLY, CDR2 FYNNEI. The CDR3 DNA follows: TGTGCCAGCAGTGATGGAGCCACCTACGAGCAGTACTTC. It translates to CASSDGATYEQYF.

Regarding this clonotype: The junction differs from germline at one of its ends, possibly a read error. The rearrangement links TRBV7-2 to TRBJ2-7; D is perhaps TRBD2 (6 bases). The J call is doubtful: the DNA matches TRBJ2-5 better. This CDR3 comprises 16 residues. Germline V gene data show CDR1 as SGHTA and CDR2 as FQGNSA. As DNA, the CDR3 is TGTGCCGGCAGCCCATCGGTAGGGGCCGGGAGCGAGACCCAGTACTTC. Protein sequence: CAGSPSVGAGSETQYF.

The gene calls are TRBV7-2 and TRBJ1-2; 9 bases map to TRBD1. The CDR3 sequence is 14 residues long. V shed 4 bases and J 8 bases; nucleotides not matched to a gene: 8. CDR1 and CDR2 from the germline V gene are SGHTA and FQGNSA. Here the CDR3 reads CASSSGQGLMGYTF. The CDR3 DNA sequence: TGTGCCAGCAGCTCTGGACAGGGGTTGATGGGCTACACCTTC. The full variable domain, completed using reference TRBV7-2 and TRBJ1-2, is GAGVSQSPSNKVTEKGKDVELRCDPISGHTALYWYRQSLGQGLEFLIYFQGNSAPDKSGLPSDRFSAERTGGSVSTLTIQRTQQEDSAVYLCASSSGQGLMGYTFGSGTRLTVV.

The V call is TRBV25-1, the J call TRBJ1-2; possible D gene TRBD1, 6 bases. Germline loops: CDR1 MGHDK, CDR2 SYGVNS. The CDR3 consists of 16 residues. Trimming cost V 2 bases and J 2 bases, with 15 bases left between them. The CDR3: CASSEPIGGHNYGYTF. CDR3 nucleotides: TGTGCCAGCAGTGAACCGATCGGGGGCCACAACTATGGCTACACCTTC.

The V gene is TRBV15, the J gene TRBJ1-4; 9 nucleotides match TRBD1. This CDR3 comprises 16 residues. Germline CDR1 and CDR2: LNHNV and YYDKDF (reference sequence). V shed 0 bases, J shed 6 bases, and the junction held 5 bases outside the gene matches. The CDR3 reads CATSRDPGTGHEKLFF. The CDR3 DNA follows: TGTGCCACCAGCAGAGACCCCGGGACAGGGCATGAAAAACTGTTTTTT.

V is TRBV20-1 and J is TRBJ2-7, with unresolved D. The germline gives CDR1 DFQATT, CDR2 SNEGSKA (reference sequence). V was pared by 0 bases and J by 2 bases, with 8 bases between. The CDR3 is made up of 13 amino acids. The CDR3 is CSARDTRPYEQYF. In DNA form, the CDR3 reads TGCAGTGCTAGAGATACTCGGCCCTACGAGCAGTACTTC.

This clonotype appeared a few times. The V gene is TRBV14, the J gene TRBJ1-2; no definite D call. The CDR3 has 14 amino acids. The germline V gene has CDR1 SGHDN and CDR2 FVKESK. V lost 0 bases and J 4 bases, leaving 9 bases between the germline ends. The CDR3 region is CASSQDLTTYGYTF. The CDR3 nucleotides are TGTGCCAGCAGCCAAGATCTAACGACCTATGGCTACACCTTC. Looking up the rest from reference TRBV14 and TRBJ1-2 gives the full variable domain: EAGVTQFPSHSVIEKGQTVTLRCDPISGHDNLYWYRRVMGKEIKFLLHFVKESKQDESGMPNNRFLAERTGGTYSTLKVQPAELEDSGVYFCASSQDLTTYGYTFGSGTRLTVV.

This clonotype was seen a handful of times. V and J are TRBV12-3 or TRBV12-4 and TRBJ2-7, with 7 bases identical to TRBD1. The CDR3 is made up of 14 amino acids. Trimming took 5 bases from V and 5 from J; bases not matched to a gene: 9. The CDR3: CASSKRQGLNEQYF. The CDR3 region has the DNA TGTGCCAGCAGTAAGAGACAGGGTTTGAACGAGCAGTACTTC.

This clonotype was counted only a few times. This rearrangement joins TRBV13 to TRBJ2-5; D is possibly TRBD1 (6 bases). This CDR3 has 13 amino acids. Trimming shortened V by 5 bases and J by 7 bases, and 14 bases separated the two germline ends. Germline-derived CDR1 and CDR2 are PRHDT and FYEKMQ (reference sequence). The CDR3 protein is CASSPGTFGTQYF. The CDR3 DNA sequence: TGTGCCAGCAGCCCCGGGACATTTGGGACCCAGTACTTC.

The chain employs TRBV11-2 and TRBJ1-1; tentatively, D is TRBD1 (5 bases). Germline values: CDR1 SGHAT, CDR2 FQNNGV. The CDR3 covers 15 residues. The germline V and J ends were trimmed by 3 bases and 0 bases, with 11 bases remaining between them. CDR3 sequence: CASSLDTRLNTEAFF. The CDR3 nucleotides are TGTGCCAGCAGCTTGGACACCAGATTGAACACTGAAGCTTTCTTT.

This clonotype was found a few times. J is TRBJ1-2 and V is TRBV7-9; no definite D call. V was clipped by 4 bases and J by 8 bases, with 11 bases between them. The CDR3 spans 12 residues. Germline V gene sequence: CDR1 SEHNR, CDR2 FQNEAQ (reference sequence). CDR3 sequence reads: CASSSTRGGYTF. The CDR3, as DNA: TGTGCCAGCAGCTCAACCAGAGGCGGCTACACCTTC. Complete variable domain (other parts from reference TRBV7-9 and TRBJ1-2): DTGVSQNPRHKITKRGQNVTFRCDPISEHNRLYWYRQTLGQGPEFLTYFQNEAQLEKSRLLSDRFSAERPKGSFSTLEIQRTEQGDSAMYLCASSSTRGGYTFGSGTRLTVV.

V gene TRBV20-1 combines with J gene TRBJ1-5; 7 nucleotides match TRBD1. The ends lost 5 bases at V and 2 bases at J; junction bases unmatched: 18. The germline CDR1 and CDR2 sequences are DFQATT and SNEGSKA (reference sequence). The CDR3 is made up of 18 amino acids. The chain's CDR3 is CSAAGAFRTGSGNQPQHF. The DNA of the CDR3 is TGCAGTGCTGCTGGGGCATTTCGGACAGGCTCTGGCAATCAGCCCCAGCATTTT.